The entry below describes one TCR beta chain. The method was immunoSEQ multiplex PCR; TCRdb's version includes in-frame clones alone and lacks a portion of them. The repertoire holds hundreds of thousands of clones, 85% to 90% seen once, with under 2% in the top ten. Germline CDR1 and CDR2: SGHNT and YYREEE (reference sequence). There are 15 residues in the CDR3. V lost 0 bases, J lost 7 bases, and 7 bases stayed unmatched. The data are from a study of blood T cell repertoires in COVID-19. Recovered status applied to Cohort 3 donors who had two consecutive negative PCRs. It also applied to those with clearance or with symptom resolution.

The sample comprised PBMCs or T cells enriched from blood (not recorded which). The chain couples TRBV5-4 to TRBJ1-2; 9 nucleotides match TRBD1. The origin of this receptor is a man aged 35 to 55 who had recovered from COVID-19. The CDR3 coding sequence is TGTGCCAGCAGCTTGGAGGGACAGGGTAAAAGTGGCTACACCTTC. This gives the protein CASSLEGQGKSGYTF. The variable domain in full, with the rest retrieved from reference TRBV5-4 and TRBJ1-2, is ETGVTQSPTHLIKTRGQQVTLRCSSQSGHNTVSWYQQALGQGPQFIFQYYREEENGRGNFPPRFSGLQFPNYSSELNVNALELDDSALYLCASSLEGQGKSGYTFGSGTRLTVV.